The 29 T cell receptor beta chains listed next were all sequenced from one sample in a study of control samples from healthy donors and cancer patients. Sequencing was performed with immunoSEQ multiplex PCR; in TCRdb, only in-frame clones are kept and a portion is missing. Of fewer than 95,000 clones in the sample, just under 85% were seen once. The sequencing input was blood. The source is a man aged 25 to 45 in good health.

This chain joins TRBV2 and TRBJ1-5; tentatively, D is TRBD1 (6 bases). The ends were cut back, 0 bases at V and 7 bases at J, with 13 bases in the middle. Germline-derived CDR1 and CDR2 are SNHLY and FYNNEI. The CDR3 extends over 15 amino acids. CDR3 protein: CASSEARGLRQPQHF. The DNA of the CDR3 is TGTGCCAGCAGTGAAGCAAGGGGGTTGAGACAGCCCCAGCATTTT.

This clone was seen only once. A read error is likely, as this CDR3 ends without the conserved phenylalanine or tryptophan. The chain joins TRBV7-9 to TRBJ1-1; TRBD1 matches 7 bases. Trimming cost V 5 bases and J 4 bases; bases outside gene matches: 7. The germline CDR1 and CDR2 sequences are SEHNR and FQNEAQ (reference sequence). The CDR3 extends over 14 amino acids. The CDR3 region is CASSPRQGGTEAFL. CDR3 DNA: TGTGCCAGCAGCCCCAGACAGGGTGGCACTGAAGCTTTCCTT.

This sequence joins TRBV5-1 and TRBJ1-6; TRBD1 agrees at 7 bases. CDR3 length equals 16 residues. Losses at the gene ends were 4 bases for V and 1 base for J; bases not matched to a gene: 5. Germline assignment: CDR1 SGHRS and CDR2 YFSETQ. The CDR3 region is CASSPGGRSYNSPLHF. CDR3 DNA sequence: TGCGCCAGCAGCCCAGGGGGTAGATCCTATAATTCACCCCTCCACTTT.

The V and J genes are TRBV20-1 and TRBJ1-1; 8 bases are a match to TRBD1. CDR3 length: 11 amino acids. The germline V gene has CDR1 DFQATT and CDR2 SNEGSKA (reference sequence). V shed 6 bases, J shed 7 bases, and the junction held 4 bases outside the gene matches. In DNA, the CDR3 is TGCAGTGCCAGGACAGGGCTTGAAGCTTTCTTT. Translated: CSARTGLEAFF.

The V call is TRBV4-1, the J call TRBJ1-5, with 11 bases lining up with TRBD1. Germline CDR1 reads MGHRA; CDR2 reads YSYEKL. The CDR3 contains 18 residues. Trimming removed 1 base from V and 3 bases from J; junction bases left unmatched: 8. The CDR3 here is CASSQAYPGQGVNQPQHF. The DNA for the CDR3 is TGCGCCAGCAGCCAAGCCTACCCGGGACAGGGGGTCAATCAGCCCCAGCATTTT.

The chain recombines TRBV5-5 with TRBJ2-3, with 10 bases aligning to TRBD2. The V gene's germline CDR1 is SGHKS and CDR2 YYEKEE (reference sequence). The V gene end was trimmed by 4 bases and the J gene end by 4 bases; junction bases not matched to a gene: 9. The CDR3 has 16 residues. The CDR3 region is CASSLLAGAPADTQYF. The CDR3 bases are TGTGCCAGCAGCCTCCTAGCGGGGGCCCCGGCAGATACGCAGTATTTT.

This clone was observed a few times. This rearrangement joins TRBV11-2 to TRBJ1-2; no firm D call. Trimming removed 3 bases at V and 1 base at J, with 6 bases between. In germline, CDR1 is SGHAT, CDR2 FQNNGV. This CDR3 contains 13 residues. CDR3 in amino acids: CASSLGGNYGYTF. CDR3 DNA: TGTGCCAGCAGCTTGGGTGGTAACTATGGCTACACCTTC.

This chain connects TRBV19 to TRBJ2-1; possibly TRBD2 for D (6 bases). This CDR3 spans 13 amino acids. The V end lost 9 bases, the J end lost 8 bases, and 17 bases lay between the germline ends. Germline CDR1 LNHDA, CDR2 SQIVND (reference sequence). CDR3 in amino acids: CASPRRGIDEQFF. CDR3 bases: TGTGCCAGCCCTAGACGGGGGATTGATGAGCAGTTCTTC.

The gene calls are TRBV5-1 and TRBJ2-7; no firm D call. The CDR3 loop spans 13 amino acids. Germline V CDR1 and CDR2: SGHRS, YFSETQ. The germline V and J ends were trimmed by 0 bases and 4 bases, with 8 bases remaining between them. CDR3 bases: TGCGCCAGCAGCTTGGAGAAAGGGTACGAGCAGTACTTC. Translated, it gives CASSLEKGYEQYF.

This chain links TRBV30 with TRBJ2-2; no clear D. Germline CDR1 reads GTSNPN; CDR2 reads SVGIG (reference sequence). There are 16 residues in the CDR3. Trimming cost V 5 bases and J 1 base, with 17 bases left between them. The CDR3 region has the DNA TGTGCCTGGGAGAGACGGGCACTCCTGAACACCGGGGAGCTGTTTTTT. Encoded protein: CAWERRALLNTGELFF.

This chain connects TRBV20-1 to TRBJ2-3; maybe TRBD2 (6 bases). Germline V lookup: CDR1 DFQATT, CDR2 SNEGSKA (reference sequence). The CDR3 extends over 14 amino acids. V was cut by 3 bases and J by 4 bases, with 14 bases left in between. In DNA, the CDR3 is TGCAGTGCTAGTTCGGGCGGGGAGGCAGATACGCAGTATTTT. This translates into CSASSGGEADTQYF.

In nucleotides, the CDR3 is TGTGCCAGCAGTCTGCAGGGGGGGCCCTACAATGAGCAGTTCTTC. This encodes CASSLQGGPYNEQFF. V gene TRBV6-6 combines with J gene TRBJ2-1; D is perhaps TRBD1 or TRBD2 (7 bases each). The V and J ends lost 5 bases and 2 bases respectively, with 13 bases between them. The CDR3 sequence is 15 residues long. Germline assignment: CDR1 MNHNY and CDR2 SVGAGI (reference sequence).

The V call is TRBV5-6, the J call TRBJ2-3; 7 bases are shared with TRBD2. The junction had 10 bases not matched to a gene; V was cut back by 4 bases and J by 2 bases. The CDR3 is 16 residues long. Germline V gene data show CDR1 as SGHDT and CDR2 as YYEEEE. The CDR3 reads CASSTLLAENTDTQYF. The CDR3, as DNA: TGTGCCAGCAGCACCCTGCTAGCGGAGAACACAGATACGCAGTATTTT.

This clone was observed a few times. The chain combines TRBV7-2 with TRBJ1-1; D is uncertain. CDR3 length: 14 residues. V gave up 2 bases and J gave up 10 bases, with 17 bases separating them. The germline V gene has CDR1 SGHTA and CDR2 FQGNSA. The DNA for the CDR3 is TGTGCCAGCAGCTTAACCGGGCGATCCTATGGAGCTTTCTTT. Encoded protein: CASSLTGRSYGAFF. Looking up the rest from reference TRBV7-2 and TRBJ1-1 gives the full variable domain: GAGVSQSPSNKVTEKGKDVELRCDPISGHTALYWYRQSLGQGLEFLIYFQGNSAPDKSGLPSDRFSAERTGGSVSTLTIQRTQQEDSAVYLCASSLTGRSYGAFFGQGTRLTVV.

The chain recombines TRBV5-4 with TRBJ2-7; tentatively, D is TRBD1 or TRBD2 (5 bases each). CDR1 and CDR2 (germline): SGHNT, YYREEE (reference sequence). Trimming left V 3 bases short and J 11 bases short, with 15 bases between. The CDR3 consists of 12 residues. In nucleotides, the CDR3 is TGTGCCAGCAGCTCGGGAACAGGTAGGAAGTACTTC. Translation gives CASSSGTGRKYF.

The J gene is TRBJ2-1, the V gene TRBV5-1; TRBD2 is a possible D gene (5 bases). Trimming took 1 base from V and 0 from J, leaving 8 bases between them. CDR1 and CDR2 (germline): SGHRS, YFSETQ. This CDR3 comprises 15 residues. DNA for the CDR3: TGCGCCAGCAGCTTGACTAGGACCTCCTACAATGAGCAGTTCTTC. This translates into CASSLTRTSYNEQFF.

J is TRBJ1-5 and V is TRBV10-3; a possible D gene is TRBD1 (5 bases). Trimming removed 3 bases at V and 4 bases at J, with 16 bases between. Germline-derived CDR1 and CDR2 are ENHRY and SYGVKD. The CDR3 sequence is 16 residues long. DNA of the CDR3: TGTGCCATCAGTGACACACCGGGACGGCCGAATCAGCCCCAGCATTTT. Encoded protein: CAISDTPGRPNQPQHF.

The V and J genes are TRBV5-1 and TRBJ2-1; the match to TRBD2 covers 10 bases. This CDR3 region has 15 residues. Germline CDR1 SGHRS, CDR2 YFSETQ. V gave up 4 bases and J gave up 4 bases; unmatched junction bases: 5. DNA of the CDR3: TGCGCCAGCAGCCGAACTAGCGGGGCGTACAATGAGCAGTTCTTC. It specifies CASSRTSGAYNEQFF.

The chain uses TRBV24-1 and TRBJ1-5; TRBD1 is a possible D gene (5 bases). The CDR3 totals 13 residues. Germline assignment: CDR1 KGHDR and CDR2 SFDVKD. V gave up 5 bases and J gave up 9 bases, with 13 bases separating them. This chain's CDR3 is CATSGGASGPQHF. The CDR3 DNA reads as TGTGCCACCAGTGGCGGGGCTAGTGGGCCCCAGCATTTT.

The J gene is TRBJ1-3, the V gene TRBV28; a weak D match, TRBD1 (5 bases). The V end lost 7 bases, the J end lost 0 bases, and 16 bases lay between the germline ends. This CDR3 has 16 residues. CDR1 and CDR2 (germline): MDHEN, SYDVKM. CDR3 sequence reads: CASMDGGTFSGNTIYF. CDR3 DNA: TGTGCCAGCATGGACGGGGGGACTTTCTCTGGAAACACCATATATTTT.

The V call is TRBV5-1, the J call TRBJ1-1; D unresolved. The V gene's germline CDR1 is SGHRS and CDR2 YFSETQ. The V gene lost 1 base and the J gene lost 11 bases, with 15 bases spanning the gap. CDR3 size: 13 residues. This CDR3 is CASSLLRGGRAFF. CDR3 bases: TGCGCCAGCAGCTTGCTACGGGGAGGGAGGGCTTTCTTT.

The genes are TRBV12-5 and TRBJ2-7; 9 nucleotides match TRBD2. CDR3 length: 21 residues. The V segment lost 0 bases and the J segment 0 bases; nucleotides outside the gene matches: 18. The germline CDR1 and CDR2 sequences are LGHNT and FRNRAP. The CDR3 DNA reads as TGTGCTAGTGGTTTGGTAGTACAAGGGCACGCTAGCGGGGCCGCCTCCTACGAGCAGTACTTC. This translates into CASGLVVQGHASGAASYEQYF.

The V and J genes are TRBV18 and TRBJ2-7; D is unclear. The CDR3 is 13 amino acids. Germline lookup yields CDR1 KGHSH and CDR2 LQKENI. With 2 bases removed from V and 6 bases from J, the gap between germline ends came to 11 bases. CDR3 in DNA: TGTGCCAGCTCACCATCTCGTATGGGCGAGCAGTACTTC. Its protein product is CASSPSRMGEQYF.

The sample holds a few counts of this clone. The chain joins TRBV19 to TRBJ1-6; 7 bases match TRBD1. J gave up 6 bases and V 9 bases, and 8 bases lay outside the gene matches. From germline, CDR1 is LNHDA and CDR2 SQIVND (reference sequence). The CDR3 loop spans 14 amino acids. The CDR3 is CASGQEYGNSPLHF. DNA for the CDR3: TGTGCCAGCGGACAGGAGTATGGTAATTCACCCCTCCACTTT. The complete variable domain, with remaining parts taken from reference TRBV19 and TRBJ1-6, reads DGGITQSPKYLFRKEGQNVTLSCEQNLNHDAMYWYRQDPGQGLRLIYYSQIVNDFQKGDIAEGYSVSREKKESFPLTVTSAQKNPTAFYLCASGQEYGNSPLHFGNGTRLTVT.

In DNA, the CDR3 is TGTGCCACCTGGTACTCGATCTACAATGAGCAGTTCTTC. Translating gives CATWYSIYNEQFF. This chain connects TRBV14 to TRBJ2-1; D is ambiguous. V shed 10 bases and J shed 3 bases, with 13 bases lying between them. Germline CDR1 is SGHDN and CDR2 is FVKESK. CDR3 length: 13 residues.

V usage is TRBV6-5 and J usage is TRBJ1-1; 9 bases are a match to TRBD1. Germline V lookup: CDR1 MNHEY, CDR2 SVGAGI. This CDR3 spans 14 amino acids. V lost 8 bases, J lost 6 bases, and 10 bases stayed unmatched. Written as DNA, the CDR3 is TGTGCCAGCCGGGACAGGGAGAATGTGGCTGAAGCTTTCTTT. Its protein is CASRDRENVAEAFF.

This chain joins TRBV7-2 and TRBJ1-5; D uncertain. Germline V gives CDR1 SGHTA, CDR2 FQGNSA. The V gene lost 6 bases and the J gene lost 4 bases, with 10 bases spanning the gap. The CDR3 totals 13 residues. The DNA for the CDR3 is TGTGCCAGCAGGGCCCAGCTAAATCAGCCCCAGCATTTT. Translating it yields CASRAQLNQPQHF. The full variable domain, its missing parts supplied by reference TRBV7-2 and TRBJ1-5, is GAGVSQSPSNKVTEKGKDVELRCDPISGHTALYWYRQSLGQGLEFLIYFQGNSAPDKSGLPSDRFSAERTGGSVSTLTIQRTQQEDSAVYLCASRAQLNQPQHFGDGTRLSIL.

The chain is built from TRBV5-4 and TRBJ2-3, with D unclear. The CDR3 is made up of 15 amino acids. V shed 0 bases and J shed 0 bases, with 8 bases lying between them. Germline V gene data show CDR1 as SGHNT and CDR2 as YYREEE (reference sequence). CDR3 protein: CASSLDLHSTDTQYF. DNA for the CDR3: TGTGCCAGCAGCTTGGACTTACACAGCACAGATACGCAGTATTTT.

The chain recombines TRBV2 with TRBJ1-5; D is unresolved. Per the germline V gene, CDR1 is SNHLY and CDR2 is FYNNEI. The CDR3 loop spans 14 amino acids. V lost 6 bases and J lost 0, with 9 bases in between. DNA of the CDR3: TGTGCCAGCAGCCTTCAGTATAGCAATCAGCCCCAGCATTTT. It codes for CASSLQYSNQPQHF.